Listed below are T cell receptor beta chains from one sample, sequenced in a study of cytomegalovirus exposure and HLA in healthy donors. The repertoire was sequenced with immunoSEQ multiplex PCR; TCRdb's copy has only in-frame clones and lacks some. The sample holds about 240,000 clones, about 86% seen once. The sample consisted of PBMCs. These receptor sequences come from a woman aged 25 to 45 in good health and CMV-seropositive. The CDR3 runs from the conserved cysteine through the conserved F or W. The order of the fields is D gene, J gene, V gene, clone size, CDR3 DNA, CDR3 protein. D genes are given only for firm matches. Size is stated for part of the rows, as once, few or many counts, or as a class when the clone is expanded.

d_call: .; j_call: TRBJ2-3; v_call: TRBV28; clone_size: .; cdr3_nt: TGTGCCAGCAGTTTGGCCCAAGATACGCAGTATTTT; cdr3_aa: CASSLAQDTQYF
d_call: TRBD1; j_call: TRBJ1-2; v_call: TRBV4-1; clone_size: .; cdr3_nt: TGCGCCAGCAGCCAAGCAGGGACAGGGATTGGCTACACCTTC; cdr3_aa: CASSQAGTGIGYTF
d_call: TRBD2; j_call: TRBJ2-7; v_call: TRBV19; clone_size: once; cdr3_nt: TGTGCCAGTAGTCAACTATATGCAGCGGGAGGCTCCTACGAGCAGTACTTC; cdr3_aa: CASSQLYAAGGSYEQYF
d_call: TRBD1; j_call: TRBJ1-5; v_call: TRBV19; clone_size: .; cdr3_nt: TGTGCCAGTAGTATACTTAAGGGGGCAGTTTTGGGTCAGCCCCAGCATTTT; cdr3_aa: CASSILKGAVLGQPQHF
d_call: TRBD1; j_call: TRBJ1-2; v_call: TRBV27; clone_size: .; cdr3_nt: TGTGCCAGCGGGTTCCAGGGGGTGAGAGTCTATGGCTACACCTTC; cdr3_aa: CASGFQGVRVYGYTF
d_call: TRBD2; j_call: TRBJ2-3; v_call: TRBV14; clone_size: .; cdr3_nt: TGTGCCAGCAGCCGAGGACTAGCGGTAGCAGATACGCAGTATTTT; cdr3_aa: CASSRGLAVADTQYF
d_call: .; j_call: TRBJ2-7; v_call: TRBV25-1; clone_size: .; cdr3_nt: TGTGCCAGCAGCCTAGGGGCCTCCTACGAGCAGTACTTC; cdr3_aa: CASSLGASYEQYF
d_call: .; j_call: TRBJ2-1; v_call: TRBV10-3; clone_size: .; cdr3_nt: TGTGCCATCAGTGCGTCGAGGGACTCAAGAAATGAGCAGTTCTTC; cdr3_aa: CAISASRDSRNEQFF
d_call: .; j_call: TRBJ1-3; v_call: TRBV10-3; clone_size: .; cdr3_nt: TGTGCCATCAGCTCAACAGGGACTGGAAACACCATATATTTT; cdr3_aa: CAISSTGTGNTIYF
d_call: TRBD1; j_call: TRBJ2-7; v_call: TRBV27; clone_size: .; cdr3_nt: TGTGCCAGCAGTTCCCCCGGGACAGGGTTCCAGTACTTC; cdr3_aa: CASSSPGTGFQYF
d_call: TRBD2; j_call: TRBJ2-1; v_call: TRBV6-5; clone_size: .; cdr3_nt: TGTGCCAGCAGTCAGGAGCGGGATCCAGATGAGCAGTTCTTC; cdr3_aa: CASSQERDPDEQFF
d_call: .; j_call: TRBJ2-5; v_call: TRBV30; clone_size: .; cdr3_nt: TGTGCCCGATTAGTCCAAGAGACCCAGTACTTC; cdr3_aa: CARLVQETQYF
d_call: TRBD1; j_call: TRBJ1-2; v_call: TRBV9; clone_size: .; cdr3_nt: TGTGCCAGCAGCGTAGAGAGGGAAGGGGGCGATGGCTACACCTTC; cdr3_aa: CASSVEREGGDGYTF
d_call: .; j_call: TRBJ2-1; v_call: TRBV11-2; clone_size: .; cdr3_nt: TGTGCCAGCAGCTTATCCTCTGAGGTCTACAATGAGCAGTTCTTC; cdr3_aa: CASSLSSEVYNEQFF
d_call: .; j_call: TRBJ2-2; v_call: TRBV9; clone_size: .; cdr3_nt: TGTGCCAGCAGCGTAGTGCAGGGCCCTGGGGAGCTGTTTTTT; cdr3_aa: CASSVVQGPGELFF
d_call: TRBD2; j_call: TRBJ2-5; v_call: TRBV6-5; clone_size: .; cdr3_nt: TGTGCCAGCACCCGGACTAGCGGTATACAAGAGACCCAGTACTTC; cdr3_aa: CASTRTSGIQETQYF
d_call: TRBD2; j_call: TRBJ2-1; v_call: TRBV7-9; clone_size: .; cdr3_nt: TGTGCCAGCAGCTCAGTGAGCGGGGGACCTGCCTATGAGCAGTTCTTC; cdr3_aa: CASSSVSGGPAYEQFF
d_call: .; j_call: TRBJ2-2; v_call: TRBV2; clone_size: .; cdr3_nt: TGTGCCAGCAAGGGTTGGGCAGGGGCGTCCGGGGAGCTGTTTTTT; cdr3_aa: CASKGWAGASGELFF
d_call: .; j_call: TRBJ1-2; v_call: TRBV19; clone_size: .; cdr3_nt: TGTGCCAGTAACGCAGGGAACTATGGCTACACCTTC; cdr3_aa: CASNAGNYGYTF
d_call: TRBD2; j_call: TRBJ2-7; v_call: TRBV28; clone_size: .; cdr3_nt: TGTGCCAGCAAACGGGAGGGCTTGAAGCCGGCGATATACTTC; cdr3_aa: CASKREGLKPAIYF
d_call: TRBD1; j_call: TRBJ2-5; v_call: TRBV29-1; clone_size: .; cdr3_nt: TGCAGCGTTGACGACACAGGGGTCCAAGAGACCCAGTACTTC; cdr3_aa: CSVDDTGVQETQYF
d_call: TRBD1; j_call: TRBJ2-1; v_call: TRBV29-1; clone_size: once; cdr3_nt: TGCAGCGTTTTTACAGGGGCGCTAAGCTCCTACAATGAGCAGTTCTTC; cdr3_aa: CSVFTGALSSYNEQFF
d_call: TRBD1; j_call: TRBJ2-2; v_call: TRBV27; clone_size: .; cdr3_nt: TGTGCCAGCACTAACCTTGATTCGGCCGGGACAGGGAACACCGGGGAGCTGTTTTTT; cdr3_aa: CASTNLDSAGTGNTGELFF
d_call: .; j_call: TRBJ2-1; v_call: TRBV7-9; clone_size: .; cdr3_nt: TGTGCCAGCAGCTTATTAGGCCAGGGGCCCTCCTACAATGAGCAGTTCTTC; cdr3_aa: CASSLLGQGPSYNEQFF
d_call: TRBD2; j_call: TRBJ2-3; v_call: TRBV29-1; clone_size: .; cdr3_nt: TGCAGCGCCGATGGACTAGCAGGGGATACGCAGTATTTT; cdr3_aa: CSADGLAGDTQYF
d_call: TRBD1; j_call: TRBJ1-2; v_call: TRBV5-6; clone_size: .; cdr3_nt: TGTGCCAGCAGGTATACAGGGGTTAACTATGGCTACACCTTC; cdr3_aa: CASRYTGVNYGYTF
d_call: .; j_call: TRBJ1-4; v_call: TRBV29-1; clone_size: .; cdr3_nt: TGCAGCGTTGTGGGACTTAATGAAAAACTGTTTTTT; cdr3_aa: CSVVGLNEKLFF
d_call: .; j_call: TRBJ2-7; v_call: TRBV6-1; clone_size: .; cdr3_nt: TGTGCCAGCAGTGGATCTAGGAAGGCCTACGAGCAGTACTTC; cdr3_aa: CASSGSRKAYEQYF
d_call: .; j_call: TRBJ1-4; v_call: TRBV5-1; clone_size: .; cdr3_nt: TGCGCCAGCAGCTCGCGTCGGGATGAAAAACTGTTTTTT; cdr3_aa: CASSSRRDEKLFF
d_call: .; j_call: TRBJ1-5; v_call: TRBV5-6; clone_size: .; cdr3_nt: TGTGCCAGCAGCTTGGGGCAGGCGAGCAATCAGCCCCAGCATTTT; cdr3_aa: CASSLGQASNQPQHF
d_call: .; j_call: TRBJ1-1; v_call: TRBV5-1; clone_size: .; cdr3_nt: TGCGCCAGCAGCTTGGGGCACGTGAAGAACACTGAAGCTTTCTTT; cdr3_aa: CASSLGHVKNTEAFF
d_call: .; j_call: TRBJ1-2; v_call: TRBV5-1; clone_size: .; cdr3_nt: TGCGCCAGCAGCTTGATACAGAACTATGGCTACACCTTC; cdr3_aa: CASSLIQNYGYTF
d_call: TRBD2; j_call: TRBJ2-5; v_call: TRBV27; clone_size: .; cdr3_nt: TGTGCCAGCAGTTTATCGGGACTAGCGGGGGAGACCCAGTACTTC; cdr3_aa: CASSLSGLAGETQYF
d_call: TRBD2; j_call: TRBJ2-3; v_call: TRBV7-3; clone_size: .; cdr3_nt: TGTGCCAGCAGCTTGGGGGGGATGAGTACGCAGTATTTT; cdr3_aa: CASSLGGMSTQYF
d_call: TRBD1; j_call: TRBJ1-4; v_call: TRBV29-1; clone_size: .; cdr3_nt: TGCAGCGTTTTACAGGGGGGGAATGAAAAACTGTTTTTT; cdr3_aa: CSVLQGGNEKLFF
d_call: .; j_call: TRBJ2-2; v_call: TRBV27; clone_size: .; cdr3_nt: TGTGCCAGCAGTTTCACAGGGCGGAGGACCGGGGAGCTGTTTTTT; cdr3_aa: CASSFTGRRTGELFF
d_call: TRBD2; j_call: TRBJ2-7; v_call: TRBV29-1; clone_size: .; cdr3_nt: TGCAGCGGAGCCGTAGCGGGGGACTCCTACGAGCAGTACTTC; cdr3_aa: CSGAVAGDSYEQYF
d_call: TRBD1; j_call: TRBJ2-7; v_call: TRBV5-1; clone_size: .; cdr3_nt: TGCGCCAGCAGCGTGACAGGGACATCCGAGCAGTACTTC; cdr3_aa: CASSVTGTSEQYF
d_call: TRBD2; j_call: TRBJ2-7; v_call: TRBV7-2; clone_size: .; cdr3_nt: TGTGCCAGCAGCCCTCCTAGCGGGAGGGTATCCTACGAGCAGTACTTC; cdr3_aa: CASSPPSGRVSYEQYF
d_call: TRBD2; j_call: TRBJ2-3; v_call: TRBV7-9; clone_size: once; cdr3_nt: TGTGCCAGCAGCCTCGAGGTAGCGGGTCGCACAGATACGCAGTATTTT; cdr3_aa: CASSLEVAGRTDTQYF